Below, 21 T cell receptor beta chains from the same sample are listed, as sequenced in a study of regulatory T cells in long-lasting Graves disease. Combining iRepertoire HTBI primers with Arm-PCR of CDR3 regions, the authors built TCR beta libraries. TCRdb reprocessed the multiplex PCR reads via MiXCR and lists one record per CDR3 protein. The top ten hold less than 15% of the sample, which has 450,000 to 600,000 distinct CDR3 sequences, about a sixth seen once. Time point noted: newly diagnosed GD, antithyroid drugs for less than 3 months. PBMC-extracted RNA yielded the TCR library. The sample also formed part of further work on T cells in Graves' hyperthyroidism and ophthalmopathy.

The sample was peripheral blood mononuclear cells (PBMCs), taken at new diagnosis, from a patient treated with antithyroid drugs. All receptors derive from a man aged 35 to 55 with Graves disease.

The rearrangement links TRBV24-1 to TRBJ2-3; 10 nucleotides match TRBD2. This CDR3 contains 16 residues. The J segment lost 2 bases and the V segment lost 3 bases, leaving 4 bases of the junction unmatched. From germline, CDR1 is KGHDR and CDR2 SFDVKD. CDR3: CATSDRTSGYTDTQYF. CDR3 nucleotide sequence: TGTGCCACCAGTGATAGGACTAGCGGATACACAGATACGCAGTATTTT.

This clonotype came up many times. This rearrangement joins TRBV28 to TRBJ2-1, with 11 positions matching TRBD2. Germline CDR1 is MDHEN and CDR2 is SYDVKM. Trimming at V came to 1 base and at J to 9 bases, leaving 5 bases not matched to a gene. The CDR3 contains 15 residues. DNA for the CDR3: TGTGCCAGCAGTTTATATAGCGGGAGGGCGGGTGAGCAGTTCTTC. Protein product: CASSLYSGRAGEQFF.

This clonotype was counted only a few times. A much more abundant neighbour one base away suggests this may be a read error. This chain uses TRBV6-2 or TRBV6-3 with TRBJ2-7; 7 positions match TRBD2. The CDR3 has 15 residues. J was trimmed by 3 bases and V by 0 bases; bases with no gene match: 5. Germline V gene sequence: CDR1 MNHEY, CDR2 SVGEGT. The CDR3 DNA is TGTGCCAGCAGTTACTCAGGGCGGGAGAGCTACGAGCAGTACTTC. Translating it yields CASSYSGRESYEQYF.

In its sample, this clonotype was seen many times. The chain recombines TRBV5-1 with TRBJ2-5; D may be TRBD2 (6 bases). With 1 base removed from V and 0 bases from J, the gap between germline ends came to 10 bases. This CDR3 is 15 amino acids long. The germline V gene has CDR1 SGHRS and CDR2 YFSETQ. The CDR3 protein is CASSLMRRDQETQYF. CDR3 bases: TGCGCCAGCAGCTTGATGCGGAGGGACCAAGAGACCCAGTACTTC.

This clonotype was observed at least ten times. The rearrangement uses TRBV12-3 or TRBV12-4 and TRBJ2-1, with 7 bases that match TRBD2. Losses at the gene ends were 6 bases for V and 0 bases for J; bases not matched to a gene: 8. The CDR3 loop spans 16 amino acids. CDR3 nucleotide sequence: TGTGCCAGCAGCCCCCCTAGCGGCTTCTCCTACAATGAGCAGTTCTTC. Protein sequence: CASSPPSGFSYNEQFF.

The gene calls are TRBV2 and TRBJ2-1, with D possibly TRBD1 on 5 matching bases. Trimming removed 4 bases at V and 8 bases at J, with 9 bases between. CDR3 length: 12 residues. Germline CDR1 is SNHLY and CDR2 is FYNNEI. The CDR3 DNA sequence: TGTGCCAGCAGTGGGGGCCGAGATGAGCAGTTCTTC. Residues: CASSGGRDEQFF.

The chain combines TRBV10-3 with TRBJ1-6; TRBD1 aligns across 7 bases. Germline V lookup: CDR1 ENHRY, CDR2 SYGVKD. The CDR3 length is 13 residues. The ends lost 8 bases at V and 7 bases at J; junction bases unmatched: 5. The CDR3 DNA reads TGTGCCATCTCCGGGACAGCGAATTCACCCCTCCACTTT. It is translated as CAISGTANSPLHF.

At least ten counts were recorded for this clonotype. V gene TRBV2 combines with J gene TRBJ2-1; D may match TRBD1 or TRBD2 (5 bases each). The CDR3 is made up of 15 amino acids. CDR1 SNHLY and CDR2 FYNNEI come from the germline V gene. V was clipped by 7 bases and J by 3 bases, with 16 bases between them. This chain's CDR3 is CASTVWGRSYNEQFF. The CDR3, as DNA: TGTGCCAGCACTGTCTGGGGACGAAGCTACAATGAGCAGTTCTTC.

V usage is TRBV29-1 and J usage is TRBJ2-5; possibly TRBD1 for D (8 bases). The CDR3 is made up of 16 amino acids. Germline V gene lookup returns CDR1 SQVTM and CDR2 ANQGSEA. Trimming pared 1 base from V and 7 bases from J, leaving 22 bases between. The CDR3 DNA sequence: TGCAGCGTTGAAGTGAGACAGGGGAGGGGCGGGGGGACCCAGTACTTC. It is translated as CSVEVRQGRGGGTQYF.

This clonotype has just a few counts. The J gene is TRBJ1-2, the V gene TRBV25-1, with 7 bases lining up with TRBD1. Germline V CDR1 and CDR2: MGHDK, SYGVNS. CDR3 length equals 15 residues. V lost 3 bases, J lost 8 bases, and 12 bases stayed unmatched. CDR3 nucleotide sequence: TGTGCCAGCAGTGAGGCCAGCCGACAGGGACGAGGCTACACCTTC. This encodes CASSEASRQGRGYTF.

The J gene is TRBJ1-4, the V gene TRBV6-1; D is undetermined. Trimming stripped 7 bases from V and 0 bases from J, with 21 bases between. The CDR3 totals 18 residues. CDR1 and CDR2 from the germline V gene are MNHNS and SASEGT. The CDR3 DNA reads TGTGCCAGCAATGGCGGCAGGAAAAAGATTACAACTAATGAAAAACTGTTTTTT. This encodes CASNGGRKKITTNEKLFF.

In its sample, this clonotype was seen many times. This sequence joins TRBV27 and TRBJ2-7, with 7 bases matching TRBD1. Germline V gene lookup returns CDR1 MNHEY and CDR2 SMNVEV (reference sequence). Unmatched junction bases numbered 1, after V lost 0 bases and J lost 2 bases. This CDR3 region has 14 residues. The CDR3: CASSLSGQPYEQYF. The CDR3 nucleotides read TGTGCCAGCAGTTTATCGGGACAGCCCTACGAGCAGTACTTC.

This clonotype was detected ten times or more. The rearrangement links TRBV11-2 to TRBJ1-1; D is ambiguous. The CDR3 runs 15 residues. The germline V gene encodes CDR1 SGHAT and CDR2 FQNNGV. Trimming pared 1 base from V and 2 bases from J, leaving 11 bases between. CDR3: CASSLVWGPNTEAFF. CDR3 coding DNA: TGTGCCAGCAGCTTAGTGTGGGGTCCCAACACTGAAGCTTTCTTT.

This clonotype was recorded at least ten times. This rearrangement joins TRBV28 to TRBJ2-3; D is ambiguous. The length of the CDR3 is 15 residues. V dropped 4 bases and J dropped 2 bases, with 13 bases sitting between them. The V gene's germline CDR1 is MDHEN and CDR2 SYDVKM. In DNA, the CDR3 is TGTGCCAGCAGTTCGACCCGAAAACCCACAGATACGCAGTATTTT. Its translation: CASSSTRKPTDTQYF.

As to this clonotype: This sequence may be a read error, since a much larger clone differs from it by one base. This sequence joins TRBV5-1 and TRBJ2-1; TRBD2 matches at 7 bases. The trim removed 0 bases at V and 10 bases at J, leaving 10 bases unmatched. The CDR3 is 15 residues long. CDR1 and CDR2 from the germline V gene are SGHRS and YFSETQ. The CDR3 region is CASSLGGGSFDEQFF. CDR3 sequence (DNA): TGCGCCAGCAGCTTGGGGGGCGGGAGTTTCGACGAGCAGTTCTTC.

This chain uses TRBV20-1 with TRBJ2-7; 9 bases map to TRBD1. Germline values: CDR1 DFQATT, CDR2 SNEGSKA (reference sequence). The CDR3 extends over 14 amino acids. V gave up 6 bases and J gave up 0 bases; unmatched junction bases: 6. DNA for the CDR3: TGCAGTGCCAGTGGGACAGGGAGCTCCTACGAGCAGTACTTC. Translating gives CSASGTGSSYEQYF.

The chain has TRBV10-3 and TRBJ2-7, with D possibly TRBD1 on 5 matching bases. This CDR3 is 13 amino acids long. V lost 8 bases, J lost 2 bases, and 13 bases lay in between. Germline lookup yields CDR1 ENHRY and CDR2 SYGVKD. This CDR3 reads CAIRDSGTYEQYF. For the CDR3, the DNA is TGTGCCATCCGAGACAGTGGGACCTACGAGCAGTACTTC.

The sample holds many counts of this clonotype. The V and J genes are TRBV11-2 and TRBJ2-7; no firm D call. The length of the CDR3 is 15 residues. V was clipped by 5 bases and J by 3 bases, with 17 bases between them. Germline V gene sequence: CDR1 SGHAT, CDR2 FQNNGV. CDR3 sequence: CASSGTATSGYEQYF. CDR3 bases: TGTGCCAGCAGCGGAACAGCGACATCGGGCTACGAGCAGTACTTC.

This clonotype was seen more than once but under ten times. J is TRBJ1-3 and V is TRBV2; no reliable D call. The CDR3 contains 12 residues. Germline V gene data show CDR1 as SNHLY and CDR2 as FYNNEI. Trimming took off 4 bases at V and 4 bases at J, with 5 bases between the two ends. This CDR3 is CASSVKGNTIYF. The CDR3 DNA follows: TGTGCCAGCAGTGTTAAAGGAAACACCATATATTTT.

The rearrangement links TRBV20-1 to TRBJ2-7; 9 bases are a match to TRBD2. The CDR3 totals 17 residues. Germline values: CDR1 DFQATT, CDR2 SNEGSKA (reference sequence). V dropped 7 bases and J dropped 1; count of bases not matched to a gene: 17. The CDR3 protein is CSVTPQASGTESYEQYF. CDR3 nucleotide sequence: TGCAGTGTCACACCTCAGGCTAGCGGGACCGAGTCCTACGAGCAGTACTTC.

The rearrangement links TRBV28 to TRBJ1-3, with TRBD1 matching over 9 bases. The V and J ends lost 7 bases and 11 bases, in that order; junction bases with no gene match: 9. Germline V gene lookup returns CDR1 MDHEN and CDR2 SYDVKM. The CDR3 loop spans 13 amino acids. For the CDR3, the DNA is TGTGCCAGCACCACTTTGGGACAGGGCTCCATATATTTT. Protein sequence: CASTTLGQGSIYF. Full variable domain (outside the CDR3, taken from reference TRBV28 and TRBJ1-3): DVKVTQSSRYLVKRTGEKVFLECVQDMDHENMFWYRQDPGLGLRLIYFSYDVKMKEKGDIPEGYSVSREKKERFSLILESASTNQTSMYLCASTTLGQGSIYFGEGSWLTVV.